This TCR beta chain was found in a study of blood T cell repertoires in COVID-19. Study-level information: Material from acute and convalescent COVID-19 was sourced from the United States, Italy and Spain. The cDNA or gDNA used as material had been derived from T cells, B-cell-depleted T cells, or PBMCs.

Study processing details: Using reference gene primer amplification, nucleated cell counts were estimated. The method was immunoSEQ multiplex PCR; TCRdb's version includes in-frame clones alone and lacks a portion of them. Clone size and V and J calls were adopted from that table, with D and trimming inferred from the DNA. The profile shows hundreds of thousands of clones, 75% to 90% of them singletons. Trimming cost V 7 bases and J 5 bases; bases outside gene matches: 5. Germline assignment: CDR1 MNHNY and CDR2 SVGAGI (reference sequence). This CDR3 comprises 13 residues. Sequencing used peripheral blood. This chain joins TRBV6-6 and TRBJ1-3; 7 bases align to TRBD1. The clonotype originates from a woman in her sixties with acute or convalescent COVID-19. Here the CDR3 reads CASNAGQRNTIYF. CDR3 in DNA: TGTGCCAGCAACGCGGGACAGCGAAACACCATATATTTT.